The entry below describes one T cell receptor beta chain. This specimen comes from a study of blood T cell repertoires in COVID-19. Under the authors' procedure: Reference gene primers were amplified, and this amplification served to estimate nucleated cell counts. The assay was immunoSEQ multiplex PCR, and TCRdb's table has in-frame clones only and misses some. V and J calls and clone size are those listed in that table; D and trimming were worked out from the DNA. The profile covers 90,000 to 150,000 clones, with 80% to 90% appearing a single time and under 20% taken by the ten largest. The CDR3 consists of 14 residues. Trimming removed 8 bases from V and 0 bases from J, with 12 bases in between. Germline V lookup: CDR1 MNHEY, CDR2 SVGAGI.

Sequencing was done on a sample of peripheral blood. The sequence derives from a human donor with acute or convalescent COVID-19. The donor label of this sample is uncertain. This chain links TRBV6-5 with TRBJ2-3; D not resolved. The CDR3 is CASYLPVSTDTQYF. Written as DNA, the CDR3 is TGTGCCAGCTATTTACCAGTTAGCACAGATACGCAGTATTTT.